Below are 2 T cell receptor beta chains sequenced from a single sample in a study of blood T cells in healthy people across ages. A second about 7 to 11 cycle PCR used barcoded and J-beta primers. TCRdb analysed the 5' RACE reads with MiXCR anew, one entry per CDR3 protein. Counted here are approximately 1.5 million distinct CDR3 sequences, roughly 43% occurring once; the ten biggest clones make up just over 4%. Input material: blood. Receptors were obtained from a woman aged 18 to 35 in good health.

This clonotype was counted only a few times. V usage is TRBV5-1 and J usage is TRBJ2-7; 9 nucleotides agree with TRBD2. Per the germline V gene, CDR1 is SGHRS and CDR2 is YFSETQ. V was clipped by 0 bases and J by 6 bases; unmatched bases: 7. The CDR3 consists of 15 residues. CDR3 loop: CASSLGDLAGSEQYF. CDR3 bases: TGCGCCAGCAGCTTGGGGGACCTAGCGGGGAGCGAGCAGTACTTC.

CDR3 sequence reads: CASSLGPANQPQHF. Here the CDR3 DNA reads TGTGCCAGCAGTTTAGGGCCCGCGAATCAGCCCCAGCATTTT. The chain links TRBV12-3 or TRBV12-4 to TRBJ1-5; D gene ambiguous. This CDR3 region has 14 residues. The V end was cut by 1 base, the J end by 4 bases, with 8 bases between.